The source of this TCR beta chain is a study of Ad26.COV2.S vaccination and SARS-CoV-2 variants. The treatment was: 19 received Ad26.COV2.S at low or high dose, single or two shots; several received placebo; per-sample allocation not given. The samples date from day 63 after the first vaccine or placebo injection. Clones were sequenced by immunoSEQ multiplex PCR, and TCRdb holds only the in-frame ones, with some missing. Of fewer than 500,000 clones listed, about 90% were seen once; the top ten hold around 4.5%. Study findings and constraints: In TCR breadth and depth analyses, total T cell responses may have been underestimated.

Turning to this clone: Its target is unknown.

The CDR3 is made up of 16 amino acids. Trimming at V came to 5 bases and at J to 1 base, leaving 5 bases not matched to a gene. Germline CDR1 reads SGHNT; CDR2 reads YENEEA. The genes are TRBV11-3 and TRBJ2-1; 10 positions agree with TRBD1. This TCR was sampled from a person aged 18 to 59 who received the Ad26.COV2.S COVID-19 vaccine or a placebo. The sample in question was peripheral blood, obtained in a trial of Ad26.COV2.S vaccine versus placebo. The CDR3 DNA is TGTGCCAGCAGCATGGACAGGGGGGGGTCCTACAATGAGCAGTTCTTC. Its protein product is CASSMDRGGSYNEQFF.